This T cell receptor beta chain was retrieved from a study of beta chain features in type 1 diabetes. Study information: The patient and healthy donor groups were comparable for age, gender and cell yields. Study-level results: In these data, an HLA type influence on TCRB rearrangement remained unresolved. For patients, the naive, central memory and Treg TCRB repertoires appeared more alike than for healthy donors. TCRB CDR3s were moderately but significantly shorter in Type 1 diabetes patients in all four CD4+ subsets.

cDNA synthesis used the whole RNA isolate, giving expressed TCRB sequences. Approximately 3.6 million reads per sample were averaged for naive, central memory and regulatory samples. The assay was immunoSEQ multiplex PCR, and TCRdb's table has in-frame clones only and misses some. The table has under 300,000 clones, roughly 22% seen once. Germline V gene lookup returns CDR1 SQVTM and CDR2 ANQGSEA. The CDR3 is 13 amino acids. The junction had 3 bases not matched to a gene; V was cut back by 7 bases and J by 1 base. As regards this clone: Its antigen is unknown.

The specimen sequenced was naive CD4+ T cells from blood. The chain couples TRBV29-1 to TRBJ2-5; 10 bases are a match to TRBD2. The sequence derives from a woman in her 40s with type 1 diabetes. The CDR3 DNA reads TGCAGCGCCTGGACTAGCGGCCAAGAGACCCAGTACTTC. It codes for CSAWTSGQETQYF.